Described below is a single T cell receptor beta chain sequence and its context. In its sample, this clonotype was seen many times. The antigen this receptor binds is unknown. Base qualities are not at hand, and no much larger clone is one base apart. The data were taken from a study of CD8 T cells in ankylosing spondylitis (dated by TCRdb to 2016 to 2017). About the full investigation: To find TCR variants linked to disease, the study profiled T cell receptor beta repertoires in ankylosing spondylitis patients and healthy donors. Peripheral blood samples were taken, and synovial fluid was additionally collected from ankylosing spondylitis patients. The full study cohort was made up of 25 ankylosing spondylitis patients and roughly 98 healthy donors. Points the paper makes about the study in general: In peripheral blood, the disease-linked clones were found at relatively low frequencies and had a CD8+ phenotype. Significant enrichment of the disease-linked clones was reported in matched synovial fluid samples from ankylosing spondylitis patients. Some of the motif variants had been reported before in the synovial fluid and blood of reactive arthritis patients, a finding that suggests common disease-initiation mechanisms. Blood from ankylosing spondylitis patients appeared to be characterized by a TCR beta motif made up of about 8 highly homologous amino acid variants.

Sequencing instrument: Illumina HiSeq 2500. Quantitative 5'-RACE with molecular barcodes was used to prepare TCR beta libraries. The study's own analysis went as follows. To identify disease-linked TCR variants, a new computational method was used, one built on a probabilistic model of VDJ rearrangement. Starting from the raw public reads, TCRdb applied fastp trimming at Q25, assembled clones with MiXCR and retained in-frame beta chains. Rows with a matching CDR3 protein are joined into one entry that keeps the most common DNA and genes. The V and J calls and clone size are TCRdb's, not the authors'. Counted in this sample were about 840,000 distinct CDR3 sequences; around 11% of them appeared once. The ten largest account for 0.51% of the sample. In the germline V gene, CDR1 corresponds to MNHEY and CDR2 to SVGAGI. V is pared back by 2 bases and J by 6 bases, with 10 bases lying between the germline termini. From cysteine to phenylalanine, the CDR3 is 13 amino acids long. Of the read, only the CDR3 DNA is kept; its 39 bases are in frame from base 1.

This TCR came from a male donor with ankylosing spondylitis. The chain employs TRBV6-5 and TRBJ1-1, and the D gene may be TRBD1, 5 bases matching. Sequencing used blood, either unsorted or a sorted T cell fraction (not recorded which). The nucleotides read TGTGCCAGCAGTTACATGGGGGACCCTGAAGCTTTCTTT. This translates into CASSYMGDPEAFF.